This T cell receptor beta chain came from a study of blood T cell repertoires in COVID-19. Study at large: Samples representing acute and convalescent COVID-19 were sourced from the United States, Italy and Spain.

The age range of participants was about 18 to 90 years, with residence in under 25 US areas. The study counted Cohort 3 donors as recovered given two negative PCRs, clearance, or symptom resolution. Per the germline V gene, CDR1 is WSHSY and CDR2 is SAAADI. This CDR3 is 14 amino acids long. With V trimmed by 7 bases and J by 3 bases, 8 bases remained unmatched. TCRdb's table, derived via immunoSEQ multiplex PCR, lists solely in-frame clones and lacks some. The sample holds around 450,000 clones, about nine tenths seen once. The genes are TRBV10-2 and TRBJ1-1, with 7 bases aligning to TRBD1. This clonotype was sampled from a woman aged 18-29 years who had recovered from COVID-19. Specimen: PBMCs or T cells enriched from blood (not recorded which). The CDR3 loop reads CASTDVDRDTEAFF. The CDR3 DNA reads as TGCGCCAGCACCGACGTCGACAGGGACACTGAAGCTTTCTTT.